The next 20 T cell receptor beta chains were all read from a single sample in a study of cytomegalovirus exposure and HLA in healthy donors. PCR employed 60 Vbeta and 13 Jbeta primers. Clones were read by immunoSEQ multiplex PCR, and TCRdb kept only the in-frame ones, dropping some. This table has 130,000 or so clones, around 9% appearing once. Sequencing was performed on PBMCs. Every receptor here comes from a middle-aged man in good health and CMV-seronegative.

This clone came up a few times. The chain carries TRBV19 and TRBJ1-5; 8 bases are shared with TRBD1. Germline V CDR1 and CDR2: LNHDA, SQIVND (reference sequence). V gave up 3 bases and J gave up 3 bases; unmatched junction bases: 1. The CDR3 has 14 amino acids. CDR3 sequence (DNA): TGTGCCAGTAGTATGGACAGGGACAATCAGCCCCAGCATTTT. Residues: CASSMDRDNQPQHF.

This clone appeared a few times. The chain links TRBV7-2 to TRBJ2-7; 7 bases match TRBD2. Trimming took 2 bases from V and 0 from J; bases not matched to a gene: 4. Germline assignment: CDR1 SGHTA and CDR2 FQGNSA. The CDR3 spans 15 residues. The CDR3 sequence is CASSLLGGSSYEQYF. The CDR3 nucleotides read TGTGCCAGCAGCTTACTGGGCGGGAGCTCCTACGAGCAGTACTTC. Based on the CDR3 plus reference TRBV7-2 and TRBJ2-7, the full variable domain is GAGVSQSPSNKVTEKGKDVELRCDPISGHTALYWYRQSLGQGLEFLIYFQGNSAPDKSGLPSDRFSAERTGGSVSTLTIQRTQQEDSAVYLCASSLLGGSSYEQYFGPGTRLTVT.

J is TRBJ2-5 and V is TRBV5-4, with D possibly matching TRBD1 (5 bases). Germline values: CDR1 SGHNT, CDR2 YYREEE (reference sequence). The CDR3 sequence is 14 residues long. Trimming shortened V by 2 bases and J by 1 base, and 9 bases separated the two germline ends. The CDR3 nucleotides read TGTGCCAGCAGCTTAGTTCAGGGCCAAGAGACCCAGTACTTC. Its protein product is CASSLVQGQETQYF.

This clone was seen more than once but under ten times. The chain combines TRBV19 with TRBJ1-2, with a possible D match to TRBD1 (6 bases). Germline values: CDR1 LNHDA, CDR2 SQIVND (reference sequence). Trimming stripped 10 bases from V and 0 bases from J, with 18 bases between. The CDR3 extends over 15 amino acids. CDR3 sequence (DNA): TGTGCCACCCGGGGGGCAACCACCTCTAACTATGGCTACACCTTC. Amino acids: CATRGATTSNYGYTF.

The V and J genes are TRBV9 and TRBJ2-7, with 8 nucleotides matching TRBD1. The CDR3 is 12 amino acids. The V and J ends lost 5 bases and 8 bases, in that order; junction bases with no gene match: 6. Germline CDR1 and CDR2: SGDLS and YYNGEE. This chain's CDR3 is CASSGTGGQQYF. CDR3 bases: TGTGCCAGCAGTGGAACAGGGGGGCAGCAGTACTTC.

CDR3 nucleotides: TGTGCCAGCAGCTTCAAGGACAGGGAAGGCACCGGGGAGCTGTTTTTT. Its translation: CASSFKDREGTGELFF. V is TRBV7-9 and J is TRBJ2-2; 8 positions match TRBD1. V was clipped by 3 bases and J by 4 bases; unmatched bases: 7. The CDR3 length is 16 residues. From germline, CDR1 is SEHNR and CDR2 FQNEAQ (reference sequence).

This chain links TRBV10-1 with TRBJ1-2; possible D gene TRBD1, 5 bases. The CDR3 contains 14 residues. The germline gives CDR1 WNHNN, CDR2 SYGVQD (reference sequence). The CDR3 coding sequence is TGCGCGTGGAGAAGGGGTCTCGGGAACTATGGCTACACCTTC. Protein product: CAWRRGLGNYGYTF.

The V gene is TRBV7-2, the J gene TRBJ1-6; D is ambiguous. This CDR3 has 18 residues. The germline V and J ends were trimmed by 1 base and 6 bases, with 19 bases remaining between them. Germline-derived CDR1 and CDR2 are SGHTA and FQGNSA. CDR3 sequence (DNA): TGTGCCAGCAGCTTAGAATATCAAGGCGTTCGCGGTAATTCACCCCTCCACTTT. Its protein is CASSLEYQGVRGNSPLHF.

This clone was counted only a few times. This chain uses TRBV5-1 with TRBJ2-4; D unclear. The V end was cut by 4 bases, the J end by 4 bases, with 9 bases between. The CDR3 covers 13 residues. Germline values: CDR1 SGHRS, CDR2 YFSETQ. The CDR3 coding sequence is TGCGCCAGCAGCCTGACATTTAAAAACATTCAGTACTTC. Protein product: CASSLTFKNIQYF.

The J gene is TRBJ2-2, the V gene TRBV9; 9 bases fit TRBD1. The V segment lost 3 bases and the J segment 5 bases; nucleotides outside the gene matches: 2. The CDR3 sequence is 14 residues long. Germline-derived CDR1 and CDR2 are SGDLS and YYNGEE. This CDR3 is CASSGTGVTGELFF. For the CDR3, the DNA is TGTGCCAGCAGCGGGACAGGGGTTACCGGGGAGCTGTTTTTT.

This sequence joins TRBV4-2 and TRBJ2-3; D is perhaps TRBD2 (5 bases). Deletions cut 10 bases from V and 3 bases from J, with 8 bases between. The CDR3 has 11 amino acids. Germline-derived CDR1 and CDR2 are LGHNA and YNFKEQ. Here the CDR3 reads CATEGTDTQYF. The CDR3 bases are TGTGCCACCGAGGGAACAGATACGCAGTATTTT.

V is TRBV28 and J is TRBJ2-3, with no clear D. The CDR3 totals 12 residues. CDR1 MDHEN and CDR2 SYDVKM come from the germline V gene. The germline V and J ends were trimmed by 4 bases and 4 bases, with 6 bases remaining between them. The CDR3 DNA reads as TGTGCCAGCAGTTCGGCGGCAGATACGCAGTATTTT. As protein: CASSSAADTQYF.

This clone was observed a handful of times. The chain joins TRBV5-1 to TRBJ1-2; D is undetermined. The V end lost 2 bases, the J end lost 7 bases, and 12 bases lay between the germline ends. This CDR3 comprises 13 residues. Germline V gene sequence: CDR1 SGHRS, CDR2 YFSETQ. CDR3 region: CASSFGQAGGYTF. The CDR3 DNA reads TGCGCCAGCAGCTTTGGCCAGGCGGGTGGCTACACCTTC. Combining the CDR3 with reference TRBV5-1 and TRBJ1-2 gives the whole variable domain KAGVTQTPRYLIKTRGQQVTLSCSPISGHRSVSWYQQTPGQGLQFLFEYFSETQRNKGNFPGRFSGRQFSNSRSEMNVSTLELGDSALYLCASSFGQAGGYTFGSGTRLTVV.

The chain combines TRBV10-1 with TRBJ1-1, with a possible D match to TRBD1 (5 bases). This CDR3 contains 13 residues. V lost 4 bases to trimming and J lost 4 bases, with 10 bases between them. Germline CDR1 WNHNN, CDR2 SYGVQD (reference sequence). CDR3 DNA: TGCGCCAGCAGTGCCGAAGGGGTCACTGAAGCTTTCTTT. This encodes CASSAEGVTEAFF.

This clone was counted a few times. The chain carries TRBV5-1 and TRBJ2-7; D is possibly TRBD1 (6 bases). V lost 6 bases, J lost 6 bases, and 13 bases lay in between. Germline V lookup: CDR1 SGHRS, CDR2 YFSETQ. The CDR3 has 12 amino acids. The CDR3 protein is CASKGDNSEQYV. CDR3 coding DNA: TGCGCCAGCAAGGGGGACAACAGCGAGCAGTACGTC.

Concerning this clone: This sample includes further DNA sequences coding for the same CDR3. The chain is built from TRBV10-3 and TRBJ1-6; TRBD1 is a possible D gene (5 bases). Trimming shortened V by 11 bases and J by 7 bases, and 15 bases separated the two germline ends. CDR1 is ENHRY and CDR2 is SYGVKD in the germline V gene. The CDR3 has 13 amino acids. The CDR3 DNA follows: TGTGCCCCAAAGGGGTTATCCAATTCACCCCTCCACTTT. Amino acid sequence: CAPKGLSNSPLHF.

This chain uses TRBV5-6 with TRBJ1-3; a possible D gene is TRBD1 (5 bases). The CDR3 consists of 17 residues. Trimming stripped 1 base from V and 0 bases from J, with 14 bases between. Germline CDR1 is SGHDT and CDR2 is YYEEEE. CDR3 coding DNA: TGTGCCAGCAGCTTGATGCCCAGGGAGGACTCTGGAAACACCATATATTTT. Its translation is CASSLMPREDSGNTIYF.

This clone was observed a few times. At the DNA level, this CDR3 is encoded by other sequences in the same sample as well. The chain employs TRBV5-1 and TRBJ1-5; no firm D call. The V and J ends lost 0 bases and 0 bases respectively, with 7 bases between them. Looked up from germline, CDR1 is SGHRS and CDR2 is YFSETQ. This CDR3 region has 15 residues. CDR3 sequence (DNA): TGCGCCAGCAGCTTGGGCGGGGATAGCAATCAGCCCCAGCATTTT. Amino acids: CASSLGGDSNQPQHF.

This clone was observed a few times. The chain links TRBV2 to TRBJ2-2; tentatively, D is TRBD2 (5 bases). This CDR3 has 14 residues. Trimming took 7 bases from V and 4 from J, leaving 13 bases between them. The V gene's germline CDR1 is SNHLY and CDR2 FYNNEI. In DNA, the CDR3 is TGTGCCAGCACAGAGGGCCGTAGCACCGGGGAGCTGTTTTTT. It translates to CASTEGRSTGELFF.

This clone turned up a few times. The J gene is TRBJ2-7, the V gene TRBV11-2; D is uncertain. Germline assignment: CDR1 SGHAT and CDR2 FQNNGV. With 2 bases removed from V and 1 base from J, the gap between germline ends came to 9 bases. The CDR3 runs 14 residues. The CDR3 sequence is CASSLSSASYEQYF. In DNA form, the CDR3 reads TGTGCCAGCAGCTTATCCAGCGCTTCCTACGAGCAGTACTTC.